This T cell receptor beta chain was sequenced during a study of cytomegalovirus exposure and HLA in healthy donors. PCR amplification relied on 60 Vbeta primers (plus 13 Jbeta primers). Libraries were prepared by immunoSEQ multiplex PCR; TCRdb keeps only in-frame clonotypes and omits some of them. Here the sample spans 95,000 to 150,000 clones, about 81% being singletons. V lost 1 base, J lost 4 bases, and 10 bases lay in between. The CDR3 extends over 14 amino acids. Germline loops: CDR1 SGHVS, CDR2 FQNEAQ. A remark on this clone: Antigen unknown.

Study observations and caveats: There was a cluster of highly shared sequence variants that was likely a sequencing artifact.

Each donor's status was that of a healthy bone marrow donor. The chain is built from TRBV7-8 and TRBJ2-5; D is perhaps TRBD2 (5 bases). The origin of this receptor is a middle-aged man in good health and CMV-seronegative. Material for sequencing was PBMCs. CDR3 residues: CASSLDPGRETQYF. CDR3 nucleotide sequence: TGTGCCAGCAGCTTAGATCCGGGGAGAGAGACCCAGTACTTC.